One sample yielded the 6 T cell receptor beta chains listed below, sequenced in a study of Ad26.COV2.S vaccination and SARS-CoV-2 variants. Profiling relied on immunoSEQ multiplex PCR, and the TCRdb table lists in-frame clones only, not all of them. The table records about 350,000 clones, 70% to 90% of them present only once. Treatment: approximately 18 received Ad26.COV2.S at low or high dose, single or two shots; about 5 received placebo; per-sample allocation not given. Specimens were obtained on day 63 following the first vaccine or placebo injection. Sample: peripheral blood, taken in a trial of Ad26.COV2.S vaccine versus placebo. The origin of the receptors is a person between 18 and 65 years old who received the Ad26.COV2.S COVID-19 vaccine or a placebo.

J is TRBJ1-1 and V is TRBV4-2; 7 bases line up with TRBD1. The J segment lost 6 bases and the V segment lost 1 base, leaving 8 bases of the junction unmatched. The CDR3 covers 15 residues. Per the germline V gene, CDR1 is LGHNA and CDR2 is YNFKEQ. The CDR3: CASSQVKGALAEAFF. CDR3 nucleotides: TGTGCCAGCAGCCAAGTTAAGGGGGCTCTAGCTGAAGCTTTCTTT.

The chain combines TRBV3-1 (or the pseudogene TRBV3-2) with TRBJ2-5; tentative D call: TRBD2 (6 bases). V lost 3 bases and J 5 bases, leaving 7 bases between the germline ends. The CDR3 spans 12 residues. Germline V gene data show CDR1 as LGHDT and CDR2 as YNNKEL (reference sequence). Written as DNA, the CDR3 is TGTGCCAGCAGCCACCGGGGGGAGACCCAGTACTTC. Its translation: CASSHRGETQYF.

The rearrangement uses TRBV5-4 and TRBJ1-4, with D hard to call. The CDR3 consists of 12 residues. CDR1 and CDR2 from the germline V gene are SGHNT and YYREEE (reference sequence). V was trimmed by 4 bases and J by 9 bases, leaving 10 bases between them. The CDR3 DNA sequence: TGTGCCAGCAGCAATGGACGGCAAAAACTGTTTTTT. This encodes CASSNGRQKLFF.

The V gene is TRBV11-2, the J gene TRBJ1-2, with D tentatively TRBD1 (5 bases). Per germline, CDR1 SGHAT and CDR2 FQNNGV. This CDR3 region has 12 residues. V was cut by 7 bases and J by 2 bases, with 8 bases left in between. The CDR3 bases are TGTGCCAGCAACCAGGGAAACTATGGCTACACCTTC. It translates to CASNQGNYGYTF. The entire variable domain, with the rest obtained from reference TRBV11-2 and TRBJ1-2, is as follows: EAGVAQSPRYKIIEKRQSVAFWCNPISGHATLYWYQQILGQGPKLLIQFQNNGVVDDSQLPKDRFSAERLKGVDSTLKIQPAKLEDSAVYLCASNQGNYGYTFGSGTRLTVV.

This clone was seen many times. The CDR3 loop reads CASSLSTAPTETQYF. The CDR3 DNA sequence: TGTGCCAGCAGCTTATCTACAGCCCCTACAGAGACCCAGTACTTC. The chain joins TRBV7-7 to TRBJ2-5; D is uncertain. Germline V gene sequence: CDR1 SSHAT, CDR2 FNYEAQ (reference sequence). CDR3 length: 15 amino acids. Deletions cut 2 bases from V and 4 bases from J, with 14 bases between.

The CDR3 spells CASSQDQGGEGYGYTF. The CDR3 coding sequence is TGCGCCAGCAGCCAGGATCAGGGGGGAGAGGGCTATGGCTACACCTTC. The rearrangement joins TRBV4-3 to TRBJ1-2, with TRBD1 identical over 7 bases. From germline, CDR1 is LGHNA and CDR2 YSLEER. V gave up 3 bases and J gave up 4 bases; unmatched junction bases: 11. There are 16 residues in the CDR3.